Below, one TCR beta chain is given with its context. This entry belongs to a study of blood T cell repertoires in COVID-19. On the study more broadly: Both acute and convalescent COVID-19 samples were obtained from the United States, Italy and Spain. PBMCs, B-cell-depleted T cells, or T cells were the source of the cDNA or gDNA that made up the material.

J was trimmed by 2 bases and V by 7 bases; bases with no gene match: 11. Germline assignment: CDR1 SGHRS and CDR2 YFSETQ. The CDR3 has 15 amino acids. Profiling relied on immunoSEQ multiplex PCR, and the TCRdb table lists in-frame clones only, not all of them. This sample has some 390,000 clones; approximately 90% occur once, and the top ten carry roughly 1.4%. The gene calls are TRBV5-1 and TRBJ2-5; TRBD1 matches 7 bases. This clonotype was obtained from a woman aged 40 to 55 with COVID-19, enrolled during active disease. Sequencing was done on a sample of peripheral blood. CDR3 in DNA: TGCGCCAGCGGGGCTACCGGGACAGTACAAGAGACCCAGTACTTC. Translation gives CASGATGTVQETQYF.